This note documents a single T cell receptor beta chain sequence. Its antigen is not identified. Germline-derived CDR1 and CDR2 are MNHEY and SVGAGI. The CDR3 is made up of 14 amino acids. Between the trimmed V and J ends, which lost 2 bases and 3 bases, there was a span of 9 bases. The data are from a study of early T cells in non-severe SARS-CoV-2 infection. Study-wide findings and caveats: The study's VDJdb matching favored anti-spike CD8 responses and missed private and CD4 specificities.

Individual cDNA molecules received unique molecular identifiers. A single record per CDR3 protein comes from TCRdb applying MiXCR to the 5' RACE reads. The table has tens of thousands of distinct CDR3 sequences, roughly 4% seen once; the top ten hold around 2.8%. This receptor was identified in an adult who was a healthcare worker with PCR-confirmed SARS-CoV-2 infection or an uninfected control (not recorded which). Sequencing input: whole blood. This sequence joins TRBV6-5 and TRBJ2-3; no clear D. Written as DNA, the CDR3 is TGTGCCAGCAGTTACGACGGGTTTACAGATACGCAGTATTTT. It codes for CASSYDGFTDTQYF.